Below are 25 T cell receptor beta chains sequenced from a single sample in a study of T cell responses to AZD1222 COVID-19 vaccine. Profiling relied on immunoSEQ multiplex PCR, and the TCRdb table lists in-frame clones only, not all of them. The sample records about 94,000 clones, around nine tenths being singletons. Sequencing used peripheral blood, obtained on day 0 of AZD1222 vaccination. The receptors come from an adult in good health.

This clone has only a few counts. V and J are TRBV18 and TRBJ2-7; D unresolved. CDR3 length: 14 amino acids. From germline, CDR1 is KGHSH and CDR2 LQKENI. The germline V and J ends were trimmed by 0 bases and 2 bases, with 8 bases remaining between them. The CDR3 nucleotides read TGTGCCAGCTCACCACCGGTCACCACCTACGAGCAGTACTTC. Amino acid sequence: CASSPPVTTYEQYF.

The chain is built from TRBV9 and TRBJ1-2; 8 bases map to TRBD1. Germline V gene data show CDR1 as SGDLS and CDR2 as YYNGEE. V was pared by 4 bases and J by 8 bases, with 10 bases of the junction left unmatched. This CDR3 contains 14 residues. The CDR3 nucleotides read TGTGCCAGCAGCCCGGACAGGGTGGCCTACGGCTACACCTTC. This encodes CASSPDRVAYGYTF.

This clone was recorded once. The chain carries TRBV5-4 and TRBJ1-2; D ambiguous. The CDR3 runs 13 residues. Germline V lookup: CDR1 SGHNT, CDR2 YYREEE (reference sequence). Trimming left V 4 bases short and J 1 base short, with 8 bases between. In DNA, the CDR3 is TGTGCCAGCAGCCCGGATTTTAACTATGGCTACACCTTC. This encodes CASSPDFNYGYTF.

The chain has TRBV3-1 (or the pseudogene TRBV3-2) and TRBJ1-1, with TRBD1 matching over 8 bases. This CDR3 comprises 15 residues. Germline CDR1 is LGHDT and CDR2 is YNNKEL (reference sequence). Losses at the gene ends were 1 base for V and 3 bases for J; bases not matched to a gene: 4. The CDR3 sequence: CASSQGQGTYTEAFF. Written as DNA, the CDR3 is TGTGCCAGCAGCCAAGGACAGGGGACGTACACTGAAGCTTTCTTT.

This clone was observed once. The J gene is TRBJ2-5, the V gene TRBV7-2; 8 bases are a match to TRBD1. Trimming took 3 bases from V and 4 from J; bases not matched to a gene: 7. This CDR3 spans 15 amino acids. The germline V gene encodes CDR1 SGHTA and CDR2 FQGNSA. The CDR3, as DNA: TGTGCCAGCAGCTTGTCCAGGGGGCGGATAGAGACCCAGTACTTC. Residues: CASSLSRGRIETQYF.

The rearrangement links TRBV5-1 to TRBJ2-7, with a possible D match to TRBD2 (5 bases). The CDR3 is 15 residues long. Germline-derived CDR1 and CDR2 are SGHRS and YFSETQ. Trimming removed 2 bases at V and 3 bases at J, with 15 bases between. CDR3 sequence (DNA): TGCGCCAGCAGCTTTGGACCCTCGGGATACTACGAGCAGTACTTC. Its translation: CASSFGPSGYYEQYF.

CDR3 coding DNA: TGCGCCAGCAGCGGGACAGGCAATGAGCAGTTCTTC. It codes for CASSGTGNEQFF. The genes are TRBV5-1 and TRBJ2-1, with 8 bases aligning to TRBD1. The CDR3 length is 12 residues. The V segment lost 4 bases and the J segment 6 bases; nucleotides outside the gene matches: 0. Germline V gene sequence: CDR1 SGHRS, CDR2 YFSETQ.

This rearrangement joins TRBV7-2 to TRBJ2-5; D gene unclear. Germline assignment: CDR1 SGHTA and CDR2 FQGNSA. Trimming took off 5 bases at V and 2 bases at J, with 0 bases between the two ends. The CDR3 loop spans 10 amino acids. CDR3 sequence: CASSQETQYF. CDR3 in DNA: TGTGCCAGCAGCCAAGAGACCCAGTACTTC.

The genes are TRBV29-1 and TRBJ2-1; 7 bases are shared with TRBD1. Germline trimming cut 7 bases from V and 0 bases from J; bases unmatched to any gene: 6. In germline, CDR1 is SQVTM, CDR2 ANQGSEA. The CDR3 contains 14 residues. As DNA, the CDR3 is TGCAGCGCCAAGACAGGGCCCTCCTACAATGAGCAGTTCTTC. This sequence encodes CSAKTGPSYNEQFF.

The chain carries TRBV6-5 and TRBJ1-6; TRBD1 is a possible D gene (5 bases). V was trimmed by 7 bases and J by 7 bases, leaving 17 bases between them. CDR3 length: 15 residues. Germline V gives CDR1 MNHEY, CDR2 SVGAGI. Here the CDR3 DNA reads TGTGCCAGCATGGCGAACCCGGGGGACAATTCACCCCTCCACTTT. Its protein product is CASMANPGDNSPLHF.

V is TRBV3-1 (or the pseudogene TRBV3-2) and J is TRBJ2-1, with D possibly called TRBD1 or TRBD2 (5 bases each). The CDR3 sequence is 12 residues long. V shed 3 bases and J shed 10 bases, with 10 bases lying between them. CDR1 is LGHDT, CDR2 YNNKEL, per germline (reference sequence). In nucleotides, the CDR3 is TGTGCCAGCAGCCAGAGGGGCTTGGAGCAGTTCTTC. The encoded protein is CASSQRGLEQFF.

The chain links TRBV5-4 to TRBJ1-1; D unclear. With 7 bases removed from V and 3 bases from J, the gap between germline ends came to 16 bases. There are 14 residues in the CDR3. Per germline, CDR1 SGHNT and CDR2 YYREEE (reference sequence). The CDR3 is CASGGRGKDTEAFF. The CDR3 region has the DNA TGTGCCAGCGGAGGCCGGGGTAAGGACACTGAAGCTTTCTTT.

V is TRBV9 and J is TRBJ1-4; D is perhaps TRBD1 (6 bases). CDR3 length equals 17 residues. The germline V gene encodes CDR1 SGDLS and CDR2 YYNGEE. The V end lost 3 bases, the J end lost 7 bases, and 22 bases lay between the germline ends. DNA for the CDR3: TGTGCCAGCAGCGCCGGGCTTGGGGGCCATGCTCCTGAAAAACTGTTTTTT. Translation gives CASSAGLGGHAPEKLFF.

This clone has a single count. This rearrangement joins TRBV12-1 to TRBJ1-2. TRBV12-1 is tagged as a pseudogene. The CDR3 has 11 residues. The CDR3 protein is CASSPTGGYTF. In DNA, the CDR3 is TGTGCCAGCAGCCCGACGGGGGGCTACACCTTC.

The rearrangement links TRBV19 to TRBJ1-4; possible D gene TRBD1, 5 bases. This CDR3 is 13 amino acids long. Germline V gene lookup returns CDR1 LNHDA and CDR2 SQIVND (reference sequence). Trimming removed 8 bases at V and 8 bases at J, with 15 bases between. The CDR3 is CASSHGAGEKLFF. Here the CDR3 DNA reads TGTGCCAGTTCTCATGGGGCAGGCGAAAAACTGTTTTTT.

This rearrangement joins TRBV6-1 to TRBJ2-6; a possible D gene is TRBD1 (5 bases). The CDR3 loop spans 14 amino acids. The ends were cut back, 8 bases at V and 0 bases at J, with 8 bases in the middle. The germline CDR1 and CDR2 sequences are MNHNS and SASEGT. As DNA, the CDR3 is TGTGCCAGCGTCGACAGCTCTGGGGCCAACGTCCTGACTTTC. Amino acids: CASVDSSGANVLTF.

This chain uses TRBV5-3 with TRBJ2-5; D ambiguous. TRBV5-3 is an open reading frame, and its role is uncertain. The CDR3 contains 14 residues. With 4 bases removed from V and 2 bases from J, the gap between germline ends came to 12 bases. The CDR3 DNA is TGTGCCAGAAGCACGCGGACGGCTCAAGAGACCCAGTACTTC. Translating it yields CARSTRTAQETQYF.

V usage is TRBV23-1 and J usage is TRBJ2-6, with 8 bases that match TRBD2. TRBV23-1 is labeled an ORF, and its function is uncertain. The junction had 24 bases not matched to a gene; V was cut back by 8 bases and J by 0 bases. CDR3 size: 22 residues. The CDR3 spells CASSPARRTSSPRSSGANVLTF. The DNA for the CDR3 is TGCGCCAGCTCCCCAGCCCGAAGGACTAGCTCGCCCCGGAGCTCTGGGGCCAACGTCCTGACTTTC.

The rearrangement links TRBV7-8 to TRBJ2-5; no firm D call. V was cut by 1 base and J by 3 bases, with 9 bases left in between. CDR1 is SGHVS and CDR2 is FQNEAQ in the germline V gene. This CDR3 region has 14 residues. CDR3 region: CASSLGYYEETQYF. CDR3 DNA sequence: TGTGCCAGCAGCTTAGGGTATTACGAAGAGACCCAGTACTTC. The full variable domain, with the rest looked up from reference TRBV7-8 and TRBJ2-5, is GAGVSQSPRYKVAKRGQDVALRCDPISGHVSLFWYQQALGQGPEFLTYFQNEAQLDKSGLPSDRFFAERPEGSVSTLKIQRTQQEDSAVYLCASSLGYYEETQYFGPGTRLLVL.

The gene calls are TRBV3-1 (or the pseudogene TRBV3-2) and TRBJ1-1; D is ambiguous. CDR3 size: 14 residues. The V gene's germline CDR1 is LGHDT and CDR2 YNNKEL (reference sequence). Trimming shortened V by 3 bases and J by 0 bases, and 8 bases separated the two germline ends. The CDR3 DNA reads TGTGCCAGCAGCCACCTGGCAGTGAACACTGAAGCTTTCTTT. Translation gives CASSHLAVNTEAFF.

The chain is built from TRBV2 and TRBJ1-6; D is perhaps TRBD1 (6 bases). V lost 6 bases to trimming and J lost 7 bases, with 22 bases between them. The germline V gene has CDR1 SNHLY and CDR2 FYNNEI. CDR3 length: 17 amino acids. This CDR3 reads CASSPRGGPGDNSPLHF. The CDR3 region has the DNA TGTGCCAGCAGCCCTCGGGGGGGCCCCGGGGACAATTCACCCCTCCACTTT.

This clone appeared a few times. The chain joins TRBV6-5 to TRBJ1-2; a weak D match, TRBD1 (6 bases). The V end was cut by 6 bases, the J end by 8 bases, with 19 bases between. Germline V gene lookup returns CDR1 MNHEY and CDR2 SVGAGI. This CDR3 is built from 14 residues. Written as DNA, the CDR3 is TGTGCCAGCAGCCCCGAGGGGGGTTTGGGAGGCTACACCTTC. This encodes CASSPEGGLGGYTF.

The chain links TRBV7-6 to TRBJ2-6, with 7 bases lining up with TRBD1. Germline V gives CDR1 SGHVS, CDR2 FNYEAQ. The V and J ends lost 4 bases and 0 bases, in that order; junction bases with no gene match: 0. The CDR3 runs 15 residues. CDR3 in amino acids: CASSWDSSGANVLTF. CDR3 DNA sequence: TGTGCCAGCAGCTGGGACAGCTCTGGGGCCAACGTCCTGACTTTC.

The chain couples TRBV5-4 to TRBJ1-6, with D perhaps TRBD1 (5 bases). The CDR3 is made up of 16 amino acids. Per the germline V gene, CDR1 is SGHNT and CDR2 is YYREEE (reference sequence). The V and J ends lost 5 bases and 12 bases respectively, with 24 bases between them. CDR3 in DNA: TGTGCCAGCAGTCCGGGCGCCGGGACCGGGCTAGGACCCCTCCACTTT. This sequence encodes CASSPGAGTGLGPLHF. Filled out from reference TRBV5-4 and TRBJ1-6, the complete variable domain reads ETGVTQSPTHLIKTRGQQVTLRCSSQSGHNTVSWYQQALGQGPQFIFQYYREEENGRGNFPPRFSGLQFPNYSSELNVNALELDDSALYLCASSPGAGTGLGPLHFGNGTRLTVT.

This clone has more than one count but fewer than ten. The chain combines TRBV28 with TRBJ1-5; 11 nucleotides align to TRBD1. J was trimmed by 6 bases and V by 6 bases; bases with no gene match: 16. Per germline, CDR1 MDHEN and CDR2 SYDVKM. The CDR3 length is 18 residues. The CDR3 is CASSPPTTWTGGIQPQHF. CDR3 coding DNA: TGTGCCAGCAGCCCGCCTACGACATGGACAGGGGGCATTCAGCCCCAGCATTTT.